These 32 T cell receptor beta chains came from one sample sequenced in a study of T cells after yellow fever vaccination. In TCRdb, the 5' RACE reads were re-called with MiXCR into one record per CDR3 protein. The sample shows about 550,000 distinct CDR3 sequences, roughly a fifth of them seen only once. The sequencing used PBMCs, collected 15 days after the yellow fever booster vaccination. These receptors originate from a man aged 25 to 40 who received the YFV17D yellow fever vaccine.

This clonotype was detected only a few times. V is TRBV10-2 and J is TRBJ2-7, with D perhaps TRBD1 (5 bases). V lost 9 bases, J lost 5 bases, and 20 bases lay in between. Germline CDR1 reads WSHSY; CDR2 reads SAAADI. This CDR3 comprises 14 residues. The CDR3 region is CASNFRVKIHEQYF. The DNA of the CDR3 is TGCGCCAGTAACTTCAGGGTCAAAATCCACGAGCAGTACTTC.

This chain uses TRBV27 with TRBJ2-1; D ambiguous. Trimming removed 7 bases at V and 8 bases at J, with 15 bases between. The CDR3 has 13 amino acids. Germline CDR1 reads MNHEY; CDR2 reads SMNVEV (reference sequence). The CDR3 DNA follows: TGTGCCAGCACCATGATAGGCTCCCATGAGCAGTTCTTC. Its protein product is CASTMIGSHEQFF.

Here the CDR3 reads CASSLWVGSQFF. The CDR3 nucleotides are TGTGCCAGCAGTTTATGGGTCGGGAGCCAGTTCTTC. V and J are TRBV28 and TRBJ2-1; D perhaps matches TRBD2 (6 bases). V was pared by 0 bases and J by 13 bases, with 10 bases between. Germline assignment: CDR1 MDHEN and CDR2 SYDVKM. This CDR3 is 12 amino acids long.

This clonotype came up a few times. The V gene is TRBV7-2, the J gene TRBJ2-3; tentatively, D is TRBD1 or TRBD2 (5 bases each). V was pared by 2 bases and J by 2 bases, with 11 bases between. Germline assignment: CDR1 SGHTA and CDR2 FQGNSA. The length of the CDR3 is 15 residues. The CDR3 protein is CASSLTRDPTDTQYF. The CDR3 bases are TGTGCCAGCAGCTTAACTCGGGACCCCACAGATACGCAGTATTTT.

This clonotype was seen a handful of times. The chain is built from TRBV18 and TRBJ1-4; D is possibly TRBD1 (6 bases). This CDR3 spans 16 amino acids. Trimming shortened V by 8 bases and J by 5 bases, and 21 bases separated the two germline ends. Germline V gives CDR1 KGHSH, CDR2 LQKENI. In DNA form, the CDR3 reads TGTGCCAGCCATCACCGGGACGGAGGGACAAATGAAAAACTGTTTTTT. Its translation is CASHHRDGGTNEKLFF.

A few counts support this clonotype. The rearrangement joins TRBV5-1 to TRBJ2-2; D is unclear. The V and J ends lost 0 bases and 4 bases respectively, with 13 bases between them. The V gene's germline CDR1 is SGHRS and CDR2 YFSETQ. The CDR3 extends over 16 amino acids. The CDR3 protein is CASSLGPGVFTGELFF. In DNA form, the CDR3 reads TGCGCCAGCAGCTTGGGTCCCGGCGTATTCACCGGGGAGCTGTTTTTT.

This chain connects TRBV21-1 to TRBJ2-5; no DNA check was done on the table's D call, TRBD2. TRBV21-1 is annotated as a pseudogene. The CDR3 runs 15 residues. The CDR3 bases are TGTGCCAGCAGCAAGGGGACTAGCGGCCATGAAGCCCAGTACTTC. Translating it yields CASSKGTSGHEAQYF.

This clonotype showed up just once. V usage is TRBV6-5 and J usage is TRBJ2-7, with 8 bases matching TRBD1. CDR1 MNHEY and CDR2 SVGAGI come from the germline V gene. CDR3 length equals 14 residues. After removal of 2 bases from V and 3 bases from J, the junction contained 3 bases not matched to a gene. As DNA, the CDR3 is TGTGCCAGCAGTTACGTAGGACAGGGCTACGAGCAGTACTTC. This gives the protein CASSYVGQGYEQYF.

This clonotype appeared a few times. The chain recombines TRBV3-1 with TRBJ2-1; 13 bases are shared with TRBD2. Germline CDR1 LGHDT, CDR2 YNNKEL (reference sequence). V was clipped by 2 bases and J by 8 bases; unmatched bases: 21. This CDR3 is 21 amino acids long. The CDR3, as DNA: TGTGCCAGCAGCCAACACCGAAATTTGCTCAGGACTAGCGGGAGTCTCGATGAGCAGTTCTTC. This codes for CASSQHRNLLRTSGSLDEQFF.

The chain has TRBV18 and TRBJ2-1, with 8 bases aligning to TRBD2. There are 15 residues in the CDR3. Germline CDR1 and CDR2: KGHSH and LQKENI. After removal of 6 bases from V and 7 bases from J, the junction contained 11 bases not matched to a gene. CDR3 coding DNA: TGTGCCAGCTCGTCTGGGACTAGAGGAAGAAATGAGCAGTTCTTC. This sequence encodes CASSSGTRGRNEQFF.

This clonotype was seen more than once but under ten times. The chain recombines TRBV7-9 with TRBJ2-1; D is uncertain. Germline V gene lookup returns CDR1 SEHNR and CDR2 FQNEAQ (reference sequence). The CDR3 extends over 15 amino acids. Trimming shortened V by 5 bases and J by 4 bases, and 15 bases separated the two germline ends. In nucleotides, the CDR3 is TGTGCCAGCAGCGCAGGACCCTCACCTTACAATGAGCAGTTCTTC. Translated, it gives CASSAGPSPYNEQFF.

The chain links TRBV7-2 to TRBJ2-1; D is ambiguous. The germline V and J ends were trimmed by 5 bases and 7 bases, with 15 bases remaining between them. The CDR3 has 14 amino acids. Germline-derived CDR1 and CDR2 are SGHTA and FQGNSA. This CDR3 is CASSVQSRWNEQFF. CDR3 nucleotides: TGTGCCAGCAGCGTCCAGTCCAGGTGGAATGAGCAGTTCTTC. The full variable domain, its missing parts supplied by reference TRBV7-2 and TRBJ2-1, is GAGVSQSPSNKVTEKGKDVELRCDPISGHTALYWYRQSLGQGLEFLIYFQGNSAPDKSGLPSDRFSAERTGGSVSTLTIQRTQQEDSAVYLCASSVQSRWNEQFFGPGTRLTVL.

This rearrangement joins TRBV20-1 to TRBJ2-7; D is uncertain. This CDR3 is 12 amino acids long. Germline CDR1 is DFQATT and CDR2 is SNEGSKA (reference sequence). Trimming left V 3 bases short and J 4 bases short, with 10 bases between. The CDR3 nucleotides are TGCAGTGCTAGCGGTGCCAATTACGAGCAGTACTTC. It encodes CSASGANYEQYF.

The chain couples TRBV12-5 to TRBJ2-5, with a weak D call TRBD2 (6 bases). CDR1 LGHNT and CDR2 FRNRAP come from the germline V gene. The CDR3 runs 15 residues. V gave up 0 bases and J gave up 5 bases, with 13 bases separating them. The DNA of the CDR3 is TGTGCTAGTGGTTTGGTACCCACGGCGGGGGAGACCCAGTACTTC. This sequence encodes CASGLVPTAGETQYF.

This rearrangement joins TRBV18 to TRBJ2-1, with TRBD2 matching 13 bases. The V and J ends lost 3 bases and 9 bases, in that order; junction bases with no gene match: 11. CDR1 and CDR2 from the germline V gene are KGHSH and LQKENI. The CDR3 extends over 17 amino acids. As DNA, the CDR3 is TGTGCCAGCTCACCCCCAGGAACTAGCGGGAGGGGGGGTGAGCAGTTCTTC. This translates into CASSPPGTSGRGGEQFF. Based on the CDR3 plus reference TRBV18 and TRBJ2-1, the full variable domain is NAGVMQNPRHLVRRRGQEARLRCSPMKGHSHVYWYRQLPEEGLKFMVYLQKENIIDESGMPKERFSAEFPKEGPSILRIQQVVRGDSAAYFCASSPPGTSGRGGEQFFGPGTRLTVL.

The chain couples TRBV7-2 to TRBJ2-1; 9 bases are shared with TRBD2. The V gene's germline CDR1 is SGHTA and CDR2 FQGNSA. J was trimmed by 7 bases and V by 3 bases; bases with no gene match: 7. CDR3 length equals 15 residues. CDR3 amino acids: CASSLVASGINEQFF. Here the CDR3 DNA reads TGTGCCAGCAGCTTGGTTGCTAGCGGGATAAATGAGCAGTTCTTC.

The chain combines TRBV29-1 with TRBJ2-2; 10 bases map to TRBD2. Germline V gene lookup returns CDR1 SQVTM and CDR2 ANQGSEA. CDR3 length: 16 residues. V shed 4 bases, J shed 1 base, and the junction held 6 bases outside the gene matches. The CDR3 DNA reads as TGCAGCGTTGCCCCCTGGACTAGCGGGAACACCGGGGAGCTGTTTTTT. Residues: CSVAPWTSGNTGELFF.

V usage is TRBV12-3 or TRBV12-4 and J usage is TRBJ2-5; D gene ambiguous. The CDR3 has 14 residues. V gave up 3 bases and J gave up 1 base, with 9 bases separating them. CDR3 protein: CASSFSASQETQYF. The DNA of the CDR3 is TGTGCCAGCAGTTTCTCTGCTTCCCAAGAGACCCAGTACTTC.

This chain uses TRBV12-3 or TRBV12-4 with TRBJ2-7, with a tentative D call TRBD2 (6 bases). The CDR3 runs 14 residues. V was cut by 6 bases and J by 3 bases, with 15 bases left in between. The DNA for the CDR3 is TGTGCCAGCAGGATGGGAGCGGGCTTCTACGAGCAGTACTTC. Protein: CASRMGAGFYEQYF.

This clonotype was counted a few times. The V gene is TRBV7-2, the J gene TRBJ2-4; D gene unclear. The CDR3 loop spans 16 amino acids. The V and J ends lost 0 bases and 2 bases respectively, with 11 bases between them. From germline, CDR1 is SGHTA and CDR2 FQGNSA. For the CDR3, the DNA is TGTGCCAGCAGCTTAGCGGCAGGCGGATCCAAAAACATTCAGTACTTC. This codes for CASSLAAGGSKNIQYF.

This clonotype was counted between two and nine times. The chain has TRBV7-3 and TRBJ2-1; perhaps TRBD2 as D (5 bases). The CDR3 has 16 residues. Trimming left V 5 bases short and J 3 bases short, with 17 bases between. CDR1 is SGHTA and CDR2 is FQGTGA in the germline V gene. CDR3 in amino acids: CASSPLASGVYNEQFF. The CDR3 nucleotides read TGTGCCAGCAGCCCACTGGCGAGCGGTGTCTACAATGAGCAGTTCTTC.

This chain links TRBV10-3 with TRBJ2-2; no clear D. Germline values: CDR1 ENHRY, CDR2 SYGVKD. This CDR3 is 15 amino acids long. V was trimmed by 6 bases and J by 1 base, leaving 12 bases between them. The CDR3 region is CAISEVTLNTGELFF. CDR3 DNA: TGTGCCATCAGCGAAGTGACTTTGAACACCGGGGAGCTGTTTTTT.

This clonotype appeared a few times. The chain is built from TRBV12-3 or TRBV12-4 and TRBJ1-3, with 7 bases aligning to TRBD1. The CDR3 length is 14 residues. Trimming took 5 bases from V and 4 from J; bases not matched to a gene: 5. CDR3 protein: CASSDRVGGNTIYF. CDR3 sequence (DNA): TGTGCCAGCAGTGACAGGGTGGGGGGAAACACCATATATTTT.

This clonotype has just a few counts. The CDR3 DNA reads TGTGCCAGCAGCTTTAGGGGGAACCAAGAGACCCAGTACTTC. It is translated as CASSFRGNQETQYF. The V gene is TRBV7-2, the J gene TRBJ2-5; D perhaps matches TRBD1 (6 bases). From germline, CDR1 is SGHTA and CDR2 FQGNSA. The CDR3 sequence is 14 residues long. Trimming took off 3 bases at V and 0 bases at J, with 8 bases between the two ends.

This clonotype was detected only a few times. The chain employs TRBV9 and TRBJ1-6; no definite D call. This CDR3 contains 10 residues. The germline gives CDR1 SGDLS, CDR2 YYNGEE. The V end was cut by 3 bases, the J end by 14 bases, with 6 bases between. CDR3 residues: CASSGTTLHF. CDR3 nucleotide sequence: TGTGCCAGCAGCGGAACCACCCTCCACTTT.

This clonotype has only a few counts. The junction and the germline gene differ at one end; a read error may be behind it. This chain joins TRBV12-3 or TRBV12-4 and TRBJ1-2; weak D call: TRBD1 (6 bases). The CDR3 has 16 residues. In nucleotides, the CDR3 is TGTGCCAGCAGTTTAGAAGGCCGACATCCCGGACAGACTCTCTTCTTC. Encoded protein: CASSLEGRHPGQTLFF.

This clonotype was observed a few times. The J gene is TRBJ2-7, the V gene TRBV4-3, with 7 bases that match TRBD1. CDR1 is LGHNA, CDR2 YSLEER, per germline. V lost 2 bases to trimming and J lost 3 bases; unmatched junction nucleotides: 4. The CDR3 is 14 amino acids. CDR3 nucleotide sequence: TGCGCCAGCAGCCAACGACAGGGACACTACGAGCAGTACTTC. It specifies CASSQRQGHYEQYF.

The sample holds a few counts of this clonotype. The chain has TRBV4-2 and TRBJ2-1; TRBD2 matches 14 bases. The CDR3 is 17 residues long. CDR1 is LGHNA, CDR2 YNFKEQ, per germline. J lost 8 bases, V lost 3 bases, and 9 bases had no gene match. The CDR3 DNA follows: TGTGCCAGCAGCCAGGGGACTAGCGGGAGTAAGAGGGATGAGCAGTTCTTC. It translates to CASSQGTSGSKRDEQFF.

The V and J genes are TRBV7-9 and TRBJ2-3; 7 bases align to TRBD1. Germline trimming cut 4 bases from V and 5 bases from J; bases unmatched to any gene: 12. Per germline, CDR1 SEHNR and CDR2 FQNEAQ (reference sequence). The CDR3 has 16 amino acids. The DNA of the CDR3 is TGTGCCAGCAGCTCGTACAGGGGAATTTGGGAAGATACGCAGTATTTT. It yields the protein CASSSYRGIWEDTQYF.

The CDR3 nucleotides read TGTGCCAGCAACCAAGGACAGGGAGTAAACGAGCAGTACTTC. It is translated as CASNQGQGVNEQYF. The gene calls are TRBV12-3 or TRBV12-4 and TRBJ2-7; 8 nucleotides line up with TRBD1. The V gene end was trimmed by 7 bases and the J gene end by 5 bases; junction bases not matched to a gene: 10. The CDR3 is 14 residues long.

This clonotype came up many times. The chain employs TRBV7-8 and TRBJ2-7, with D hard to call. The CDR3 spans 13 residues. V shed 3 bases and J shed 3 bases, with 9 bases lying between them. CDR1 and CDR2 from the germline V gene are SGHVS and FQNEAQ. Here the CDR3 DNA reads TGTGCCAGCAGCTTGGAAAGGGACTACGAGCAGTACTTC. It yields the protein CASSLERDYEQYF.

This clonotype turned up a few times. The chain uses TRBV3-1 and TRBJ2-7; D call uncertain. The germline gives CDR1 LGHDT, CDR2 YNNKEL (reference sequence). CDR3 length equals 14 residues. V was shortened by 1 base and J by 9 bases, with 16 bases between the two germline ends. The CDR3 loop reads CASSQVPTPSGQYF. For the CDR3, the DNA is TGTGCCAGCAGCCAAGTCCCTACTCCTTCTGGGCAGTACTTC.